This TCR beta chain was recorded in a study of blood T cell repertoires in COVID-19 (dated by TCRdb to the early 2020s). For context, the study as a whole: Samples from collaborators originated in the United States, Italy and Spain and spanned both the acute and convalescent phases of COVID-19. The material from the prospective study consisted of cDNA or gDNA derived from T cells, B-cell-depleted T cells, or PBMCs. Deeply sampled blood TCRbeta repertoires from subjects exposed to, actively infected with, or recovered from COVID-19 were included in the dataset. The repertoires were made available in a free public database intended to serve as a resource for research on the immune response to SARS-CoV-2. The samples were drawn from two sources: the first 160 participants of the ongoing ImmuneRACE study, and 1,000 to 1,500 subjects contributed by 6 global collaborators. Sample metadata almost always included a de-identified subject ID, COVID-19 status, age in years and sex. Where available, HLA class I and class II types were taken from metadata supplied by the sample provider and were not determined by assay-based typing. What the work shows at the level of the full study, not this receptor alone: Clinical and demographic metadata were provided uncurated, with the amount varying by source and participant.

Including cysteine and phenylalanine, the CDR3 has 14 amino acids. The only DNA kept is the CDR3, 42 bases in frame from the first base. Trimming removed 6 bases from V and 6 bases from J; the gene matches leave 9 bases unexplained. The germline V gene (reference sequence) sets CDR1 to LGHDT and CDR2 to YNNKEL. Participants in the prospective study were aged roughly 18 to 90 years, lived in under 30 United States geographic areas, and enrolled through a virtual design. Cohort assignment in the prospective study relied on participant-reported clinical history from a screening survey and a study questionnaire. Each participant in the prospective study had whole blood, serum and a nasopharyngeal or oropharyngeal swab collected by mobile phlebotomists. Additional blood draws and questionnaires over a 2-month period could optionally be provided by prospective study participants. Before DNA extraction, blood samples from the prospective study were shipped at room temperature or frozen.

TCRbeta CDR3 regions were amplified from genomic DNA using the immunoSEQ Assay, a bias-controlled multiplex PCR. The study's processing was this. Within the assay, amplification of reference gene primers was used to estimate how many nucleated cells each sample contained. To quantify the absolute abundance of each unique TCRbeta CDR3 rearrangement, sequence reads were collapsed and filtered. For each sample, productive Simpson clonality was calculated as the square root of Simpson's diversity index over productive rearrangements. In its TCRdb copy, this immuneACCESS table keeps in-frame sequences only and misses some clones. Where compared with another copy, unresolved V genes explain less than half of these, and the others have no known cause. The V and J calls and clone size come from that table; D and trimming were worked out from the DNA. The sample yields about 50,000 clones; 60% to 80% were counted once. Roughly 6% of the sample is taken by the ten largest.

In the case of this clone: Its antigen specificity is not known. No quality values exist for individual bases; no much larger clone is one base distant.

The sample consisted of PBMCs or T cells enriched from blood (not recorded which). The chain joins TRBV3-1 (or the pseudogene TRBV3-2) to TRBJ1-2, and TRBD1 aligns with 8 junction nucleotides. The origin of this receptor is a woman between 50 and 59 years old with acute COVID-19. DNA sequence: TGTGCCAGCAGTCGGACAGGGACGCGGCATGGCTACACCTTC. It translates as CASSRTGTRHGYTF.